Listed below are T cell receptor beta chains from one sample, sequenced in a study of high-grade serous ovarian cancer treatment subgroups. Method: immunoSEQ multiplex PCR; TCRdb's copy keeps in-frame clones and lacks some. The table lists around 6,100 clones, approximately 68% of them singletons. The sample consisted of tumor tissue. These TCRs come from a human donor with high-grade serous ovarian cancer. CDR3s include the opening cysteine and the closing phenylalanine or tryptophan. Fields, in order: V gene, J gene, D gene, clone size, CDR3 protein, CDR3 DNA. The D gene is left open where the match is weak. Only some rows state a clone size, as once, few, many or a class for expanded clones.

v_call: TRBV4-2
j_call: TRBJ2-3
d_call: TRBD2
clone_size: .
cdr3_aa: CASSQGTSGGADTQYF
cdr3_nt: TGTGCCAGCAGCCAAGGGACTAGCGGGGGGGCAGATACGCAGTATTTT

v_call: TRBV29-1
j_call: TRBJ1-1
d_call: TRBD1
clone_size: few
cdr3_aa: CSVEDRVRSLGAFF
cdr3_nt: TGCAGCGTGGAGGACAGGGTAAGATCTCTTGGAGCTTTCTTT

v_call: TRBV29-1
j_call: TRBJ2-1
d_call: TRBD2
clone_size: .
cdr3_aa: CSAGGESLRQFF
cdr3_nt: TGCAGCGCCGGGGGGGAATCCCTACGGCAGTTCTTC

v_call: TRBV19
j_call: TRBJ2-3
d_call: .
clone_size: .
cdr3_aa: CARFTDTQYF
cdr3_nt: TGTGCCAGGTTTACAGATACGCAGTATTTT

v_call: TRBV7-9
j_call: TRBJ1-2
d_call: .
clone_size: .
cdr3_aa: CASSLWAIYGYTF
cdr3_nt: TGTGCCAGCAGCTTGTGGGCCATCTATGGCTACACCTTC

v_call: TRBV18
j_call: TRBJ2-1
d_call: .
clone_size: .
cdr3_aa: CATAPGHNEQFF
cdr3_nt: TGTGCCACCGCCCCGGGGCACAATGAGCAGTTCTTC

v_call: TRBV5-1
j_call: TRBJ1-1
d_call: .
clone_size: .
cdr3_aa: CASSLQLSLNTEAFF
cdr3_nt: TGCGCCAGCAGCTTGCAGCTATCCTTGAACACTGAAGCTTTCTTT

v_call: TRBV4-3
j_call: TRBJ2-2
d_call: .
clone_size: few
cdr3_aa: CASSRGIFTAGELFF
cdr3_nt: TGCGCCAGCAGCCGGGGAATCTTTACGGCCGGGGAGCTGTTTTTT

v_call: TRBV12-5
j_call: TRBJ2-7
d_call: .
clone_size: .
cdr3_aa: CASGLVLGPGYEQYF
cdr3_nt: TGTGCTAGTGGTTTGGTACTCGGCCCGGGGTACGAGCAGTACTTC

v_call: TRBV28
j_call: TRBJ2-6
d_call: .
clone_size: .
cdr3_aa: CASSLSGRGANVLTF
cdr3_nt: TGTGCCAGCAGTTTGTCAGGGCGAGGGGCCAACGTCCTGACTTTC

v_call: TRBV7-2
j_call: TRBJ1-5
d_call: TRBD1
clone_size: .
cdr3_aa: CASSATGAPNQPQHF
cdr3_nt: TGTGCCAGCAGCGCGACAGGGGCTCCAAATCAGCCCCAGCATTTT

v_call: TRBV28
j_call: TRBJ1-1
d_call: TRBD1
clone_size: once
cdr3_aa: CASTLRTGINTEAFF
cdr3_nt: TGTGCCAGCACCCTCAGGACAGGAATAAACACTGAAGCTTTCTTT

v_call: TRBV5-6
j_call: TRBJ2-5
d_call: TRBD1
clone_size: few
cdr3_aa: CASSLAGQQYQETQYF
cdr3_nt: TGTGCCAGCAGCTTGGCGGGACAGCAGTACCAAGAGACCCAGTACTTC

v_call: TRBV7-6
j_call: TRBJ1-1
d_call: .
clone_size: .
cdr3_aa: CASSPGIHTEAFF
cdr3_nt: TGTGCCAGCAGTCCCGGGATCCACACTGAAGCTTTCTTT

v_call: TRBV6-6
j_call: TRBJ2-7
d_call: .
clone_size: .
cdr3_aa: CASSRPDGLLYEQYF
cdr3_nt: TGTGCCAGCAGTCGACCGGACGGATTGCTCTACGAGCAGTACTTC

v_call: TRBV28
j_call: TRBJ2-2
d_call: TRBD1
clone_size: once
cdr3_aa: CASRSAGTGTGELFF
cdr3_nt: TGTGCCAGCAGATCAGCCGGGACAGGGACCGGGGAGCTGTTTTTT

v_call: TRBV2
j_call: TRBJ1-5
d_call: TRBD1
clone_size: few
cdr3_aa: CASRGQGLVGPQHF
cdr3_nt: TGTGCCAGCAGGGGACAGGGCCTGGTGGGGCCCCAGCATTTT

v_call: TRBV4-2
j_call: TRBJ2-3
d_call: .
clone_size: once
cdr3_aa: CASSQVSTDTQYF
cdr3_nt: TGTGCCAGCAGCCAAGTCAGCACAGATACGCAGTATTTT

v_call: TRBV5-8
j_call: TRBJ1-6
d_call: TRBD1
clone_size: .
cdr3_aa: CASSSQHRDRGKTLHF
cdr3_nt: TGTGCCAGCAGCTCCCAGCACCGGGACAGGGGTAAGACCCTCCACTTT

v_call: TRBV9
j_call: TRBJ2-7
d_call: .
clone_size: few
cdr3_aa: CASSGTPKPYEQYF
cdr3_nt: TGTGCCAGCAGTGGGACGCCGAAACCCTACGAGCAGTACTTC

v_call: TRBV11-3
j_call: TRBJ2-3
d_call: .
clone_size: .
cdr3_aa: CASSSGSTGTQYF
cdr3_nt: TGTGCCAGCAGCTCGGGGTCGACCGGTACGCAGTATTTT

v_call: TRBV5-1
j_call: TRBJ1-1
d_call: .
clone_size: .
cdr3_aa: CASSPLQGFGAEAFF
cdr3_nt: TGCGCCAGCAGCCCGCTCCAGGGATTCGGGGCTGAAGCTTTCTTT

v_call: TRBV19
j_call: TRBJ1-6
d_call: .
clone_size: .
cdr3_aa: CASSWESGQSPLHF
cdr3_nt: TGTGCCAGTAGTTGGGAATCAGGGCAATCACCCCTCCACTTT

v_call: TRBV4-3
j_call: TRBJ1-4
d_call: .
clone_size: large
cdr3_aa: CASSQEGGLGEKLFF
cdr3_nt: TGCGCCAGCAGCCAAGAGGGAGGGTTGGGGGAAAAACTGTTTTTT

v_call: TRBV18
j_call: TRBJ2-1
d_call: .
clone_size: .
cdr3_aa: CASSEGWGSGEQFF
cdr3_nt: TGTGCCAGCTCAGAAGGGTGGGGTTCGGGTGAGCAGTTCTTC

v_call: TRBV9
j_call: TRBJ2-1
d_call: TRBD2
clone_size: .
cdr3_aa: CASSVERSGGRNEQFF
cdr3_nt: TGTGCCAGCAGCGTAGAAAGAAGCGGGGGGAGAAATGAGCAGTTCTTC

v_call: TRBV4-3
j_call: TRBJ2-7
d_call: TRBD1
clone_size: medium-sized
cdr3_aa: CASSPYRGIYEQYF
cdr3_nt: TGCGCCAGCAGCCCGTACAGGGGCATCTACGAGCAGTACTTC

v_call: TRBV6-1
j_call: TRBJ2-7
d_call: .
clone_size: .
cdr3_aa: CASSEAPFANDNEQYF
cdr3_nt: TGTGCCAGCAGTGAAGCCCCGTTCGCAAACGACAACGAGCAGTACTTC

v_call: TRBV5-6
j_call: TRBJ1-6
d_call: .
clone_size: .
cdr3_aa: CASSLYSSYNSPLHF
cdr3_nt: TGTGCCAGCAGCTTATACAGCTCCTATAATTCACCCCTCCACTTT

v_call: TRBV19
j_call: TRBJ1-1
d_call: .
clone_size: few
cdr3_aa: CAISTVGNTEAFF
cdr3_nt: TGTGCCATTTCTACAGTGGGGAACACTGAAGCTTTCTTT

v_call: TRBV5-6
j_call: TRBJ2-2
d_call: .
clone_size: .
cdr3_aa: CASSQERITGELFF
cdr3_nt: TGTGCCAGCTCCCAGGAAAGGATCACCGGGGAGCTGTTTTTT

v_call: TRBV2
j_call: TRBJ2-1
d_call: .
clone_size: once
cdr3_aa: CASSLTDNEQFF
cdr3_nt: TGTGCCAGCAGCCTGACAGACAATGAGCAGTTCTTC

v_call: TRBV4-1
j_call: TRBJ2-3
d_call: .
clone_size: few
cdr3_aa: CASSSLGVDTQYF
cdr3_nt: TGCGCCAGCAGCTCCCTTGGGGTCGATACGCAGTATTTT

v_call: TRBV11-2
j_call: TRBJ2-1
d_call: .
clone_size: .
cdr3_aa: CASSSLGVEQFF
cdr3_nt: TGTGCCAGCAGCTCCCTAGGGGTTGAGCAGTTCTTC

v_call: TRBV10-2
j_call: TRBJ1-2
d_call: .
clone_size: .
cdr3_aa: CASSETGKSDGYTF
cdr3_nt: TGCGCCAGCAGTGAGACAGGGAAGAGCGATGGCTACACCTTC

v_call: TRBV2
j_call: TRBJ1-1
d_call: .
clone_size: large
cdr3_aa: CASSYDTEAFF
cdr3_nt: TGTGCCAGCAGTTATGACACTGAAGCTTTCTTT

v_call: TRBV6-6
j_call: TRBJ1-5
d_call: .
clone_size: .
cdr3_aa: CASSLVLNQPQHF
cdr3_nt: TGTGCCAGCAGCCTGGTCTTAAATCAGCCCCAGCATTTT

v_call: TRBV20-1
j_call: TRBJ1-4
d_call: TRBD1
clone_size: .
cdr3_aa: CSAKDRGKLFF
cdr3_nt: TGCAGTGCTAAGGACAGGGGAAAACTGTTTTTT

v_call: TRBV27
j_call: TRBJ1-1
d_call: .
clone_size: .
cdr3_aa: CASSEYRAGRAFF
cdr3_nt: TGTGCCAGCAGTGAGTACAGGGCCGGAAGAGCTTTCTTT

v_call: TRBV4-2
j_call: TRBJ2-5
d_call: .
clone_size: .
cdr3_aa: CASSQSRGSQETQYF
cdr3_nt: TGTGCCAGCAGCCAAAGCCGAGGTTCTCAAGAGACCCAGTACTTC

v_call: TRBV4-3
j_call: TRBJ1-2
d_call: .
clone_size: few
cdr3_aa: CASSPGLSDYRYGYTF
cdr3_nt: TGCGCCAGCAGCCCAGGCCTATCGGACTATCGGTATGGCTACACCTTC

v_call: TRBV21-1
j_call: TRBJ2-1
d_call: .
clone_size: .
cdr3_aa: CASSKVGYEQFF
cdr3_nt: TGTGCCAGCAGCAAAGTCGGGTATGAGCAGTTCTTC

v_call: TRBV21-1
j_call: TRBJ2-5
d_call: .
clone_size: .
cdr3_aa: CASSPTRRPWGETQYF
cdr3_nt: TGTGCCAGCAGCCCTACTCGGCGTCCCTGGGGTGAGACCCAGTACTTC

v_call: TRBV5-6
j_call: TRBJ2-2
d_call: .
clone_size: few
cdr3_aa: CASSLLERWSTGELFF
cdr3_nt: TGTGCCAGCAGCTTGCTAGAAAGGTGGAGCACCGGGGAGCTGTTTTTT

v_call: TRBV27
j_call: TRBJ1-1
d_call: TRBD1
clone_size: .
cdr3_aa: CASSFLQGDTEAFF
cdr3_nt: TGTGCCAGCAGTTTTCTCCAGGGGGACACTGAAGCTTTCTTT

v_call: TRBV29-1
j_call: TRBJ2-3
d_call: .
clone_size: few
cdr3_aa: CSGLGVSTDTQYF
cdr3_nt: TGCAGCGGCCTCGGAGTGAGCACAGATACGCAGTATTTT

v_call: TRBV18
j_call: TRBJ2-1
d_call: TRBD2
clone_size: .
cdr3_aa: CASSPPTSGGSSFYNEQFF
cdr3_nt: TGTGCCAGCTCACCACCCACTAGCGGGGGTTCATCGTTCTACAATGAGCAGTTCTTC

v_call: TRBV6-1
j_call: TRBJ2-7
d_call: TRBD1
clone_size: .
cdr3_aa: CASRVRQGYEQYF
cdr3_nt: TGTGCCAGCAGGGTGAGACAGGGCTACGAGCAGTACTTC

v_call: TRBV6-5
j_call: TRBJ1-2
d_call: .
clone_size: .
cdr3_aa: CASSYYGNYGYTF
cdr3_nt: TGTGCCAGCAGTTACTACGGTAACTATGGCTACACCTTC

v_call: TRBV6-4
j_call: TRBJ2-7
d_call: .
clone_size: .
cdr3_aa: CASSGTYEQYF
cdr3_nt: TGTGCCAGCAGTGGGACATACGAGCAGTACTTC